This TCR beta chain originates from a study of molecular identifiers for immune sequencing clone quantification. Across the whole study: Replicate RNA came from 20,000 or 100,000 naive CD8 cells and was split five ways, and four parts were sequenced.

The CD8+CD4-CCR7+CD45RA+ phenotype defined the sorted naive CD8 T cells. The CDR3 is 14 amino acids. Trimming took 4 bases from V and 5 from J, leaving 14 bases between them. The V gene's germline CDR1 is MGHRA and CDR2 YSYEKL. TCRdb reprocessed the PCR reads with MiXCR, giving one entry per CDR3 protein. The sample lists roughly 630,000 distinct CDR3 sequences, around 25% occurring once. The sample holds many counts of this clonotype. J is TRBJ2-5 and V is TRBV4-1; maybe TRBD1 (6 bases). The receptor was isolated from a human donor in good health. Some libraries in this study had Jurkat cell RNA spiked in. Sequencing input: naive CD8+ T cells from blood, with Jurkat cell RNA spiked in. The subset here: FACS-sorted CD8+CD4-CCR7+CD45RA+ naive T cells. DNA of the CDR3: TGCGCCAGCAGCCTCTCTGGGGGCCATGAGACCCAGTACTTC. Translating it yields CASSLSGGHETQYF.